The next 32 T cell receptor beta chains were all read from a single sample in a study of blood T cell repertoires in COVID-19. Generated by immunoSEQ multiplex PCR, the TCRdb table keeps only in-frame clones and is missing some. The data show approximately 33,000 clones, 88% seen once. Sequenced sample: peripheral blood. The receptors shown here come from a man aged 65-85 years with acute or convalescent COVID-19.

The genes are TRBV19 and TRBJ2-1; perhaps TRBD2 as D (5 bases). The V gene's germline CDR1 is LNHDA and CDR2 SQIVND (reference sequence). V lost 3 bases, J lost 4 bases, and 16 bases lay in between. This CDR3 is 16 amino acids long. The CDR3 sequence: CASSIRGLRPYNEQFF. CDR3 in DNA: TGTGCCAGTAGTATCCGAGGGCTTCGACCTTACAATGAGCAGTTCTTC. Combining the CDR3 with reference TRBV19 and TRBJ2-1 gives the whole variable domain DGGITQSPKYLFRKEGQNVTLSCEQNLNHDAMYWYRQDPGQGLRLIYYSQIVNDFQKGDIAEGYSVSREKKESFPLTVTSAQKNPTAFYLCASSIRGLRPYNEQFFGPGTRLTVL.

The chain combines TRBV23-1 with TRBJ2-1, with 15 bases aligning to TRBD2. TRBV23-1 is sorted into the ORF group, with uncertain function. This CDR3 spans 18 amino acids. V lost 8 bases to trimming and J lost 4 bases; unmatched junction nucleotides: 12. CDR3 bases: TGCGCCAGCCCCTCGGGCGGACTAGCGGGAGGGAATTACAATGAGCAGTTCTTC. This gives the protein CASPSGGLAGGNYNEQFF.

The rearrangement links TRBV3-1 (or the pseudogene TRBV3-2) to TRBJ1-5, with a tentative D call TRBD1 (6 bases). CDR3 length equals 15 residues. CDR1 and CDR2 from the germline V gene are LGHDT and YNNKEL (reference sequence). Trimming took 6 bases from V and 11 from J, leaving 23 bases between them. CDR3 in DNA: TGTGCCAGCAGTTCACCGGGACACGCGCCGAAGACCCAGCATTTT. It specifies CASSSPGHAPKTQHF.

CDR3 coding DNA: TGCAGCGTGTCACCGGGGGGCGGTGGCTACACCTTC. Its translation is CSVSPGGGGYTF. The chain recombines TRBV29-1 with TRBJ1-2; a possible D gene is TRBD1 (6 bases). V lost 6 bases and J lost 7, with 15 bases in between. The CDR3 is made up of 12 amino acids. Per the germline V gene, CDR1 is SQVTM and CDR2 is ANQGSEA. The full variable domain, with the rest looked up from reference TRBV29-1 and TRBJ1-2, is SAVISQKPSRDICQRGTSLTIQCQVDSQVTMMFWYRQQPGQSLTLIATANQGSEATYESGFVIDKFPISRPNLTFSTLTVSNMSPEDSSIYLCSVSPGGGGYTFGSGTRLTVV.

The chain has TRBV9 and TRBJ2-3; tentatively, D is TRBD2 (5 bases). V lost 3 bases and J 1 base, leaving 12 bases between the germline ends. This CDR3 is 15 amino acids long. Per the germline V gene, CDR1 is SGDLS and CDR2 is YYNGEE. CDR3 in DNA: TGTGCCAGCAGCGCCGATAGTAGCGGCACAGATACGCAGTATTTT. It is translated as CASSADSSGTDTQYF.

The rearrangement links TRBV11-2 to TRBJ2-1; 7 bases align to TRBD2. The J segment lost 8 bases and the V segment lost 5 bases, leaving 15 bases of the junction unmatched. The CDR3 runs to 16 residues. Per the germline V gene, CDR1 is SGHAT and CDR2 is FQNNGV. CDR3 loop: CASSPSGGRRGYEQFF. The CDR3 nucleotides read TGTGCCAGCAGCCCGAGTGGCGGGAGACGCGGGTATGAGCAGTTCTTC.

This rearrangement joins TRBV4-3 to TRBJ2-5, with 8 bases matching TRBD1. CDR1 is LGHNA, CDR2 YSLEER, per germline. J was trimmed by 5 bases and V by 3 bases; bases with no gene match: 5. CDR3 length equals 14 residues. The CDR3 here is CASSHLDRGETQYF. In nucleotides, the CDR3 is TGCGCCAGCAGCCACCTTGACAGGGGTGAGACCCAGTACTTC.

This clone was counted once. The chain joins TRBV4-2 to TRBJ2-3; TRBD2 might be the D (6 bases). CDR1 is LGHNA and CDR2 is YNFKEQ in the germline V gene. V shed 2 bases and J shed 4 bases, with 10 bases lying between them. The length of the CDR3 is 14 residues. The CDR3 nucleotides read TGTGCCAGCAGCCAACCGGGACTTTCAGATACGCAGTATTTT. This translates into CASSQPGLSDTQYF.

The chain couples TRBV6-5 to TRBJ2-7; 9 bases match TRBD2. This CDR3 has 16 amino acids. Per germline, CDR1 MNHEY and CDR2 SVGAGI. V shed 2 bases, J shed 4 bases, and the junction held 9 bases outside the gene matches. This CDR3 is CASSYPRGRGGYEQYF. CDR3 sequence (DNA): TGTGCCAGCAGTTACCCCCGCGGGAGGGGGGGGTACGAGCAGTACTTC.

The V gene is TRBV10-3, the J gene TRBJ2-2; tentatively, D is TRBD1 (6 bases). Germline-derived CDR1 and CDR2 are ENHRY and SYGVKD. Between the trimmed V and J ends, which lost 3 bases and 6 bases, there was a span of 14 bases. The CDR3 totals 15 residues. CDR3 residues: CAISERTVGSGELFF. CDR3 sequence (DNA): TGTGCCATCAGTGAAAGGACAGTTGGGTCCGGGGAGCTGTTTTTT.

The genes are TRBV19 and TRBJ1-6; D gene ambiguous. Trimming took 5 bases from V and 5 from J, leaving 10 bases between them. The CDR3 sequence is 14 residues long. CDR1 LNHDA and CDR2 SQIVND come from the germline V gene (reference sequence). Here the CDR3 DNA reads TGTGCCAGTAGTGCCAAGCCAAATAATTCACCCCTCCACTTT. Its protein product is CASSAKPNNSPLHF. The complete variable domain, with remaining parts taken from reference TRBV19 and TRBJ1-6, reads DGGITQSPKYLFRKEGQNVTLSCEQNLNHDAMYWYRQDPGQGLRLIYYSQIVNDFQKGDIAEGYSVSREKKESFPLTVTSAQKNPTAFYLCASSAKPNNSPLHFGNGTRLTVT.

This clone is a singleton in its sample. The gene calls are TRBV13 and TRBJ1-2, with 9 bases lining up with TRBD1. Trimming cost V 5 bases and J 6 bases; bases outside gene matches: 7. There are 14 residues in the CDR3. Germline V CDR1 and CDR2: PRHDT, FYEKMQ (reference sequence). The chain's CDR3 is CASSDIGTGHGYTF. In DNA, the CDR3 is TGTGCCAGCAGCGATATCGGGACAGGGCATGGCTACACCTTC.

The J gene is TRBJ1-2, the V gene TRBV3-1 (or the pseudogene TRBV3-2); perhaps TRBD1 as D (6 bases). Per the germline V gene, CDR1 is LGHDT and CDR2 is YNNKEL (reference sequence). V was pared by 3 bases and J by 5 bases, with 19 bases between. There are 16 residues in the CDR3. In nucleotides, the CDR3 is TGTGCCAGCAGCCACCTTGGGGGGGGCTCGCTTTATGGCTACACCTTC. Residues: CASSHLGGGSLYGYTF.

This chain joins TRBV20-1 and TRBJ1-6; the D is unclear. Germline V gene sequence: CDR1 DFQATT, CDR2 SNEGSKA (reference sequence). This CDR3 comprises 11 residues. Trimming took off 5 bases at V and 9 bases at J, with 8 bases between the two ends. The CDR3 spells CSARGGSPLHF. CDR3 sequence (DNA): TGCAGTGCTCGTGGCGGTTCACCCCTCCACTTT.

Here the CDR3 reads CASSPTGSSFNEQFF. The CDR3 nucleotides are TGTGCCAGCAGTCCGACAGGTTCCAGCTTCAATGAGCAGTTCTTC. The rearrangement links TRBV6-5 to TRBJ2-1; possibly TRBD1 for D (6 bases). Germline loops: CDR1 MNHEY, CDR2 SVGAGI. V lost 5 bases to trimming and J lost 6 bases, with 17 bases between them. The CDR3 is 15 amino acids.

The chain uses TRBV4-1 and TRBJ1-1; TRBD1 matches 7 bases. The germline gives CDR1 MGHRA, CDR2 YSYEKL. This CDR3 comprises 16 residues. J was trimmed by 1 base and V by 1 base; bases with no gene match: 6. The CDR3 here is CASSQAAGTANTEAFF. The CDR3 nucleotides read TGCGCCAGCAGCCAAGCGGCCGGGACAGCGAACACTGAAGCTTTCTTT.

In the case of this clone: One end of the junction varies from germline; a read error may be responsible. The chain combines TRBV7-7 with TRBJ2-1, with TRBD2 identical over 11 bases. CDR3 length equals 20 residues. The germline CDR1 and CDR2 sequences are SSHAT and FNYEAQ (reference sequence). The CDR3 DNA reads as TGTGCTAGCAGCTTAAAGGGCGGACAAGCGGGACTAGCGGTTAACAATGAGCAGTTCTTC. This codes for CASSLKGGQAGLAVNNEQFF.

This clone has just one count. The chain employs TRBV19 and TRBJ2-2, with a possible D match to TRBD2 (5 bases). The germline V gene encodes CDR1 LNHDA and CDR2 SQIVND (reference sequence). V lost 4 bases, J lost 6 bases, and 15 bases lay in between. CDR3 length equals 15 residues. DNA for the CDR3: TGTGCCAGTAGTAGGACCAGAGGGTTGTCCGGGGAGCTGTTTTTT. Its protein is CASSRTRGLSGELFF.

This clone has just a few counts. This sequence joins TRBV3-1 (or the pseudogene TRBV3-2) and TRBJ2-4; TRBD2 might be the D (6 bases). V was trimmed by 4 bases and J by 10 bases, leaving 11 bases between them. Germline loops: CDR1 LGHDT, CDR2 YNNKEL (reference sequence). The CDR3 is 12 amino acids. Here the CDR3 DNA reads TGTGCCAGCAGCCTCTATCGGGGGATTCAGTACTTC. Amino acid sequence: CASSLYRGIQYF.

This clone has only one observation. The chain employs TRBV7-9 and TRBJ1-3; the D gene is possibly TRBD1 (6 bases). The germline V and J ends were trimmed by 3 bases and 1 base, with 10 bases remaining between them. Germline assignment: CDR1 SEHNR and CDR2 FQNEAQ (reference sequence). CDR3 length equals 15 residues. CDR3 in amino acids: CASSFLGQSGNTIYF. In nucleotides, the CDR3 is TGTGCCAGCAGCTTTTTAGGACAGTCTGGAAACACCATATATTTT.

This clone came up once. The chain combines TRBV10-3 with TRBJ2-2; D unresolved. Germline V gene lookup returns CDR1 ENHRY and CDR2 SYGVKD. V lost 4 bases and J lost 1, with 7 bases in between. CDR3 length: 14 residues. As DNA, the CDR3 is TGTGCCATCAGTGCCGACTTGAACACCGGGGAGCTGTTTTTT. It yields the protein CAISADLNTGELFF.

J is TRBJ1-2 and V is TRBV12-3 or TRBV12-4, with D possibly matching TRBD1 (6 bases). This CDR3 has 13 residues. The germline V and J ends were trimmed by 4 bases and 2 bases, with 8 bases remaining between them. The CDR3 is CASSWTVNYGYTF. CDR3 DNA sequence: TGTGCCAGCAGTTGGACAGTCAACTATGGCTACACCTTC.

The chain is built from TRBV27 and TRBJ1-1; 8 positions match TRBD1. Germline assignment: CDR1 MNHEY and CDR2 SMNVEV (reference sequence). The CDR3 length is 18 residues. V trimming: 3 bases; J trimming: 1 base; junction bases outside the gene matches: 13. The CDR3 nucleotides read TGTGCCAGCAGTTTCTCCCCCGGCTACGGACAGGGGAACACTGAAGCTTTCTTT. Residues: CASSFSPGYGQGNTEAFF.

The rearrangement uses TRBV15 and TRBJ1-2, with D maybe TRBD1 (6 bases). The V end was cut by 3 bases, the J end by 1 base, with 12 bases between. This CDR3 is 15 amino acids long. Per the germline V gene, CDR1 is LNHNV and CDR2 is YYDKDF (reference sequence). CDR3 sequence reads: CATSSWTADNYGYTF. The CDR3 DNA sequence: TGTGCCACCAGCAGCTGGACAGCCGATAACTATGGCTACACCTTC.

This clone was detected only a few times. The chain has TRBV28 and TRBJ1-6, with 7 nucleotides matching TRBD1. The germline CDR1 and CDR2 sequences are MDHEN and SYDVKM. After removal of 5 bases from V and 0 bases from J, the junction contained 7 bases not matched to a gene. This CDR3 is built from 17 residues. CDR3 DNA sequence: TGTGCCAGCAGTGCCGGGAACAGGGGCTCCTATAATTCACCCCTCCACTTT. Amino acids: CASSAGNRGSYNSPLHF.

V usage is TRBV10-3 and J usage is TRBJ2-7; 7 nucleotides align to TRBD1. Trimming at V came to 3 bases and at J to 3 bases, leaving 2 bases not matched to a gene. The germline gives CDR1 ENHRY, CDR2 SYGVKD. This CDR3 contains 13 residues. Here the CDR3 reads CAISDGTDYEQYF. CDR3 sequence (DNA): TGTGCCATCAGTGATGGGACAGACTACGAGCAGTACTTC.

The CDR3: CASSPAGTVGTQETQYF. The CDR3 DNA reads as TGTGCCAGCAGCCCCGCTGGGACAGTTGGGACGCAAGAGACCCAGTACTTC. V and J are TRBV13 and TRBJ2-5; 7 bases line up with TRBD1. This CDR3 comprises 17 residues. V shed 5 bases, J shed 2 bases, and the junction held 14 bases outside the gene matches. Germline V gene data show CDR1 as PRHDT and CDR2 as FYEKMQ (reference sequence).

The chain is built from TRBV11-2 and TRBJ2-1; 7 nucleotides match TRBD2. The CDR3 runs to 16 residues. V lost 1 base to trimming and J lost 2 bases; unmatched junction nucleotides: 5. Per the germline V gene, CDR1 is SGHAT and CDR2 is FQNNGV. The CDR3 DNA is TGTGCCAGCAGCTTAGCGGGAGGTACCCCCTACAATGAGCAGTTCTTC. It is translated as CASSLAGGTPYNEQFF. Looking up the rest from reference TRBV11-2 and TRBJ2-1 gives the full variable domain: EAGVAQSPRYKIIEKRQSVAFWCNPISGHATLYWYQQILGQGPKLLIQFQNNGVVDDSQLPKDRFSAERLKGVDSTLKIQPAKLEDSAVYLCASSLAGGTPYNEQFFGPGTRLTVL.

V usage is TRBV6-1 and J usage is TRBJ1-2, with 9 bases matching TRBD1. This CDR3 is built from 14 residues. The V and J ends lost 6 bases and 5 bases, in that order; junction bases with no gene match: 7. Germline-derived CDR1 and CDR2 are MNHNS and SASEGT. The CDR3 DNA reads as TGTGCCAGCAGAGGGACAGGGAACAATTATGGCTACACCTTC. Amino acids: CASRGTGNNYGYTF.

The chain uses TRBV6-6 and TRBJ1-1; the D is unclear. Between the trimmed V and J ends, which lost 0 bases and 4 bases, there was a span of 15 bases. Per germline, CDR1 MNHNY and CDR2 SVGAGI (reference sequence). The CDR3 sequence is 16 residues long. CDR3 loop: CASSYSRGIERTEAFF. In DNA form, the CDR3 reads TGTGCCAGCAGTTACTCGAGAGGGATTGAGCGCACTGAAGCTTTCTTT.

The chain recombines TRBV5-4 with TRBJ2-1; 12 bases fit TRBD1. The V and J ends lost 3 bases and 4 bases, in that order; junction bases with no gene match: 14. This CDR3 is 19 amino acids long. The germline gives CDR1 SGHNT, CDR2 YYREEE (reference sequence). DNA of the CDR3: TGTGCCAGCAGCTCCCGTGGGACAGGGGGCCTAGCGGGATACAATGAGCAGTTCTTC. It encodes CASSSRGTGGLAGYNEQFF.

For the CDR3, the DNA is TGTGCCAGCAGTTCCCGGACTAGCGGTGAGACCCAGTACTTC. Residues: CASSSRTSGETQYF. V gene TRBV27 combines with J gene TRBJ2-5; 10 bases fit TRBD2. Germline loops: CDR1 MNHEY, CDR2 SMNVEV (reference sequence). The V gene end was trimmed by 4 bases and the J gene end by 5 bases; junction bases not matched to a gene: 4. The length of the CDR3 is 14 residues.